Described below is a single T cell receptor beta chain sequence and its context. Its antigen target is currently unknown. Base qualities are not recorded, but no much larger clone differs from it by a single base. The CDR3 holds 14 amino acids from the cysteine to the phenylalanine. The kept DNA is CDR3 alone, 42 bases in frame from the first base. The junction shows trimming of 6 bases on V and 10 bases on J, and the gene matches do not reach 6 bases of it. Flow cytometry had shown CD8+CD57+ cell expansion in the patients selected for sequencing. All patients had severe acquired aplastic anemia diagnosed by International Study of Aplastic Anemia and Agranulocytosis and Camitta criteria. At the time blood was sampled, none of the patients had received any therapy. TCR repertoires of sorted CD4+ and CD8+ blood T cells from severe aplastic anemia patients and healthy subjects were deep-sequenced in the study. Patients were enrolled under clinicaltrials.gov protocols 00001620, 01623167, 00001397, 00071045, 00081523 and 00961064 in the USA. Ficoll-Paque density gradient centrifugation was used to isolate peripheral blood mononuclear cells. Before DNA was extracted, CD4+ and CD8+ T cells were sorted using either FACS or magnetic beads.

Genomic DNA was used as template for profiling of TCR beta VDJ combinations and CDR3 sequences. TCR repertoire sequencing was run on an Illumina HiSeq 2000. On the authors' methods: Repertoire assessment relied on Simpson's diversity index, CDR3 size and DJ length profiles, and TRBV/TRBJ rearrangement plots. Whichever DNA sequence was most abundant in the deep sequencing data was defined as the immunodominant clone. CDR3 amino acid sequences were checked for sharing between subjects and were compared against published repertoires and the VDJdb database. TCRdb took the public reads, trimmed them with fastp at Q25, ran MiXCR for clone calling and kept in-frame beta chains. Duplicate CDR3 protein sequences are folded into a single record with the most common DNA and genes. None of the V and J calls come from the authors' own analysis; TCRdb made them. In this sample the table shows around 290,000 distinct CDR3 sequences, around three fifths of which occur a single time. Under 1.5% of the sample is in the top ten clones.

The record originates from a study of CD8+CD57+ T cells in acquired aplastic anemia (dated 2018 in TCRdb). With respect to the entire study: A mean of approximately 2.9 ug of DNA, ranging from about 0.19 to 30 ug, was extracted from sorted CD4+ and CD8+ cells. CD8+CD57+ expansion was defined as a frequency above the mean frequency observed in healthy subjects.

On the study overall, not on this receptor specifically: Roughly 30 CD8+ CDR3 sequences were found to be shared between patients and controls, but these sequences appeared to be highly expressed in patients and within the immunodominant clones of the patients. Patients and healthy controls showed no significant difference in CD8+ Simpson's diversity (P=0.060).

The V and J genes are TRBV12-3 or TRBV12-4 and TRBJ1-6; 10 middle bases align to TRBD1. This TCR was sampled from a human donor with aplastic anemia. Sequenced material: sorted CD4+, CD8+, or CD8+CD57+ T cells (not recorded which) from PBMCs. The nucleotide sequence reads TGTGCCAGCAGCCGGACAGGGGGGAGCTCACCCCTCCACTTT. The encoded protein is CASSRTGGSSPLHF.